The sequence of this TCR beta chain was determined in a study of blood T cell repertoires in COVID-19. Study-wide context: There were acute and convalescent COVID-19 samples, and they came from the United States, Italy and Spain. T cells, B-cell-depleted T cells, or PBMCs supplied cDNA or gDNA.

Study processing details: Reference gene primer amplification in the assay estimated nucleated cell counts. Data came from immunoSEQ multiplex PCR; TCRdb stores just in-frame clones and leaves some out. V, J and clone size are those of that table, while D and trimming were read from the DNA. There are roughly 98,000 clones in the sample; approximately 80% occur only once, and 10% to 15% lies in the top ten. V lost 4 bases, J lost 1 base, and 12 bases lay in between. From germline, CDR1 is LGHNA and CDR2 YNFKEQ. The CDR3 spans 15 residues. This TCR was recovered from a human donor in a cohort sampled during active COVID-19. The J gene is TRBJ2-3, the V gene TRBV4-2; D gene unclear. Specimen: peripheral blood. The CDR3 loop reads CASSPRVRGTDTQYF. The CDR3 DNA sequence: TGTGCCAGCAGCCCCCGGGTTCGGGGCACAGATACGCAGTATTTT.